Shown below are 14 T cell receptor beta chains from a single sample sequenced in a study of T cell clonality in common variable immunodeficiency. Notes on the study in general: In common variable immunodeficiency, TCR beta chains reportedly carried fewer deletions and N-nucleotide insertions.

Their cognate antigens are unknown. Profiled with immunoSEQ multiplex PCR; TCRdb holds only in-frame clones, not every one. The data show 15,000 to 20,000 clones, with none appearing a single time. Specimen: peripheral blood mononuclear cells. Receptors were obtained from a human donor with common variable immunodeficiency.

This clone has ten or more counts. The read comes to an end 3 residues before the CDR3 does, leaving the germline J gene to fill in the end. The chain has TRBV19 and TRBJ2-3; 10 bases are shared with TRBD2. This CDR3 spans 18 amino acids. V dropped 2 bases and J dropped 0; count of bases not matched to a gene: 8. Germline lookup yields CDR1 LNHDA and CDR2 SQIVND (reference sequence). CDR3 in amino acids: CASSISTSGAPSTDTQYF. The part of the CDR3 DNA that was read is TGTGCCAGTAGTATATCTACTAGCGGGGCACCTAGCACAGATACG.

This clone was seen at least ten times. The DNA ends 3 residues before the CDR3 does, and the rest of the CDR3 is filled in from the germline J gene. The genes are TRBV7-2 and TRBJ2-5, with D unclear. The CDR3 runs 15 residues. Germline loops: CDR1 SGHTA, CDR2 FQGNSA. Trimming removed 5 bases from V and 0 bases from J, with 13 bases in between. The CDR3 is CASSPALGHQETQYF. The DNA read from the CDR3 is TGTGCCAGCAGCCCAGCCCTAGGCCACCAAGAGACC.

This clone has more than one count but fewer than ten. The read finishes 3 residues shy of the CDR3 end, and the germline J gene is used to complete it. The rearrangement links TRBV18 to TRBJ2-1; 13 bases are a match to TRBD2. Germline V gives CDR1 KGHSH, CDR2 LQKENI. Losses at the gene ends were 4 bases for V and 7 bases for J; bases not matched to a gene: 7. This CDR3 is 16 amino acids long. The CDR3 loop is CASSRYSTSGGNEQFF. The CDR3 bases that were read are TGTGCCAGCTCACGGTACTCGACTAGCGGGGGGAATGAG.

This clone was seen at least ten times. The read halts 3 residues ahead of the CDR3 end, with the missing end drawn from the germline J gene. The rearrangement uses TRBV29-1 and TRBJ2-2; 12 bases are shared with TRBD2. Germline V gene data show CDR1 as SQVTM and CDR2 as ANQGSEA. The CDR3 runs 15 residues. Trimming removed 7 bases from V and 4 bases from J; junction bases left unmatched: 7. CDR3 DNA (partial): TGCAGCGCCTCGGGACTAGCGGGCTTCACCGGGGAG. This codes for CSASGLAGFTGE. The entire CDR3 sequence reads CSASGLAGFTGELFF.

Details on this clone: The read ends 3 residues before the CDR3 terminus; that terminus is restored from the germline J gene. The chain carries TRBV18 and TRBJ1-2; 8 bases map to TRBD1. This CDR3 is 15 amino acids long. In germline, CDR1 is KGHSH, CDR2 LQKENI. V lost 3 bases, J lost 2 bases, and 5 bases stayed unmatched. The CDR3 DNA, read in part, is TGTGCCAGCTCACCTCCCGGGACAGGCAACTATGGC. Translating gives CASSPPGTGNYG. The entire CDR3 is CASSPPGTGNYGYTF.

This clone has ten or more counts. The read terminates 3 residues ahead of where the CDR3 ends, so the germline J gene completes it. The chain has TRBV5-5 and TRBJ1-1, with D maybe TRBD1 (6 bases). The CDR3 has 11 residues. Germline CDR1 reads SGHKS; CDR2 reads YYEKEE (reference sequence). The chain's CDR3 is CASSFDREAFF. The CDR3 bases that were read are TGTGCCAGCAGCTTCGACAGGGAA.

About this clone: The read comes to an end 3 residues before the CDR3 does, leaving the germline J gene to fill in the end. The chain recombines TRBV20-1 with TRBJ1-3, with D possibly matching TRBD1 (6 bases). Per the germline V gene, CDR1 is DFQATT and CDR2 is SNEGSKA (reference sequence). The CDR3 has 14 residues. V lost 1 base, J lost 4 bases, and 11 bases lay in between. The CDR3 protein is CSARAQGSGNTIYF. The CDR3 bases that were read are TGCAGTGCTAGAGCCCAGGGGTCCGGAAACACC.

This clone was seen repeatedly, ten times or more. The CDR3 goes on 3 residues after the read ends, and that part is filled in from the germline J gene. V usage is TRBV7-4 and J usage is TRBJ2-5; D may be TRBD1 (6 bases). The germline CDR1 and CDR2 sequences are SGHVT and SQSDAQ. The CDR3 contains 14 residues. The V end lost 1 base, the J end lost 4 bases, and 10 bases lay between the germline ends. CDR3 sequence reads: CASSLEGVGETQYF. The sequenced part of the CDR3 DNA is TGTGCCAGCAGCTTAGAGGGGGTGGGAGAGACC.

Details on this clone: The CDR3 extends 3 residues past the end of the read, so its final part is completed from the germline J gene. J is TRBJ2-7 and V is TRBV7-3; TRBD2 matches 7 bases. Germline CDR1 is SGHTA and CDR2 is FQGTGA. Losses at the gene ends were 3 bases for V and 3 bases for J; bases not matched to a gene: 8. The CDR3 totals 15 residues. The covered CDR3 bases are TGTGCCAGCAGCTTCATTGGGGCTAGCGGCTACGAG. Its protein product is CASSFIGASGYE. The CDR3, in full, reads CASSFIGASGYEQYF.

This clone has a handful of counts. The read is 3 residues too short to cover the CDR3 end, so that end is filled in from the germline J gene. V gene TRBV7-2 combines with J gene TRBJ1-3; tentative D call: TRBD1 (5 bases). Germline-derived CDR1 and CDR2 are SGHTA and FQGNSA. CDR3 length: 15 residues. Trimming removed 2 bases at V and 0 bases at J, with 8 bases between. The DNA read from the CDR3 is TGTGCCAGCAGCTTACGACAGTCCTCTGGAAACACC. Translation gives CASSLRQSSGNT. Given in full, the CDR3 is CASSLRQSSGNTIYF. Full variable domain (missing parts from reference TRBV7-2 and TRBJ1-3): GAGVSQSPSNKVTEKGKDVELRCDPISGHTALYWYRQSLGQGLEFLIYFQGNSAPDKSGLPSDRFSAERTGGSVSTLTIQRTQQEDSAVYLCASSLRQSSGNTIYFGEGSWLTVV.

The DNA read from the CDR3 is TGCGCCAGCAGCTACTCAACAGGGGACTATGGC. Encoded protein: CASSYSTGDYG. The whole CDR3 protein reads CASSYSTGDYGYTF. The chain joins TRBV5-1 to TRBJ1-2; 7 positions match TRBD1. The read stops 3 residues short of the end of the CDR3; the missing end is completed from the germline J gene. The V gene's germline CDR1 is SGHRS and CDR2 YFSETQ. With 3 bases clipped from V and 3 bases from J, the junction kept 5 bases outside the gene matches. This CDR3 is built from 14 residues.

This clone was detected ten times or more. Read sequence stops 3 residues before the CDR3 end, and the germline J gene provides the missing end. The chain combines TRBV18 with TRBJ1-5, with 9 bases identical to TRBD1. The V segment lost 2 bases and the J segment 5 bases; nucleotides outside the gene matches: 4. Germline V gives CDR1 KGHSH, CDR2 LQKENI. There are 15 residues in the CDR3. CDR3 amino acids: CASSPRTGVDQPQHF. The part of the CDR3 DNA that was read is TGTGCCAGCTCACCAAGGACAGGGGTTGATCAGCCC. Full variable domain (remainder filled in from reference TRBV18 and TRBJ1-5): NAGVMQNPRHLVRRRGQEARLRCSPMKGHSHVYWYRQLPEEGLKFMVYLQKENIIDESGMPKERFSAEFPKEGPSILRIQQVVRGDSAAYFCASSPRTGVDQPQHFGDGTRLSIL.

The sequenced CDR3 bases are TGTGCCAGCAGGGGGGCTTTGGGGACGAACACCGGGGAG. It codes for CASRGALGTNTGE. The CDR3 reads in full as CASRGALGTNTGELFF. The chain uses TRBV6-2 or TRBV6-3 and TRBJ2-2, with a weak D call TRBD1 (6 bases). The observed sequence ends 3 residues before the CDR3 terminus, with the missing tail filled in from the germline J gene. V was clipped by 6 bases and J by 0 bases, with 14 bases between them. The germline V gene encodes CDR1 MNHEY and CDR2 SVGEGT. The CDR3 runs 16 residues.

This clone turned up a few times. CDR3 amino acids: CASSLSGVHDTQYF. CDR3 bases read: TGCGCCAGCAGCTTGTCGGGGGTGCACGATACG. The V gene is TRBV5-1, the J gene TRBJ2-3; tentatively, D is TRBD2 (6 bases). The CDR3 goes on 3 residues after the read ends, and that part is filled in from the germline J gene. V was pared by 1 base and J by 6 bases, with 12 bases between. CDR3 length equals 14 residues. Germline loops: CDR1 SGHRS, CDR2 YFSETQ.